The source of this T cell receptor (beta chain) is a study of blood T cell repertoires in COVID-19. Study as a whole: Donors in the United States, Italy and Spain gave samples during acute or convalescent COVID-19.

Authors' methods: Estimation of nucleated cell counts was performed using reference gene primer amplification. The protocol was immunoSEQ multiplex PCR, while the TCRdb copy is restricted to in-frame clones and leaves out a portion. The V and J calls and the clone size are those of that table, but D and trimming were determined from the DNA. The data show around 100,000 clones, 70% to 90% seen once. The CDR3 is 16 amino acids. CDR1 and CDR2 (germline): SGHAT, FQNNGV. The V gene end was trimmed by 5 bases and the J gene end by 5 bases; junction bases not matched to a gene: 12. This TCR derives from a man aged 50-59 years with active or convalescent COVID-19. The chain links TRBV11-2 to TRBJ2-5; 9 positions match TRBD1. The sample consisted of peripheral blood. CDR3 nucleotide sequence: TGTGCCAGCAGCAAAACAGGGGGCGTAGAAGGTGAGACCCAGTACTTC. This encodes CASSKTGGVEGETQYF.